This T cell receptor beta chain was retrieved from a study of T-cell memory formation after mild COVID-19. Study context: Clustering of TCRs was largely donor specific.

MiXCR, run by TCRdb on the 5' RACE reads, gives a single entry per CDR3 protein. The sample lists about 110,000 distinct CDR3 sequences, around 15% occurring once. Study results and limitations: Among CD4+ contracting clones, most were CM and EM, and CD8+ ones EMRA. Clonal second-wave expansions that peaked on day 37 had unconfirmed SARS-CoV-2 specificity.

Comments on this clonotype: The antigen remains unidentified.

The CDR3 extends over 13 amino acids. Germline CDR1 and CDR2: SGHVS and FQNEAQ. Trimming shortened V by 2 bases and J by 10 bases, and 14 bases separated the two germline ends. The source material was PBMCs or a T cell subset sorted from them (not recorded which). The gene calls are TRBV7-8 and TRBJ1-1; possibly TRBD1 for D (6 bases). The clonotype comes from an adult woman who had mild COVID-19 (a few samples of this study predate the infection). Cell type and time point are not known. The CDR3 bases are TGTGCCAGCAGCTTAAGGGGGGGCTGGGGAGCTTTCTTT. It encodes CASSLRGGWGAFF. Full variable domain (outside the CDR3, taken from reference TRBV7-8 and TRBJ1-1): GAGVSQSPRYKVAKRGQDVALRCDPISGHVSLFWYQQALGQGPEFLTYFQNEAQLDKSGLPSDRFFAERPEGSVSTLKIQRTQQEDSAVYLCASSLRGGWGAFFGQGTRLTVV.